A single sample gave rise to the 21 T cell receptor beta chains below, sequenced in a study of cytomegalovirus exposure and HLA in healthy donors. Vbeta (60) and Jbeta (13) primers were used in the PCR. Produced via immunoSEQ multiplex PCR; TCRdb's table is partial and in-frame only. The repertoire holds approximately 160,000 clones, with roughly 80% as singletons. The sample comprised PBMCs. Receptors originate from a man younger than 35 in good health and CMV-seronegative.

The table lists this clone with a count of one. This rearrangement joins TRBV29-1 to TRBJ2-2, with 9 nucleotides matching TRBD1. The ends lost 5 bases at V and 4 bases at J; junction bases unmatched: 5. The CDR3 sequence is 14 residues long. Germline lookup yields CDR1 SQVTM and CDR2 ANQGSEA. CDR3 residues: CSVTGTGSTGELFF. Written as DNA, the CDR3 is TGCAGCGTTACCGGGACAGGGTCCACCGGGGAGCTGTTTTTT.

The gene calls are TRBV10-3 and TRBJ1-5; D unresolved. The CDR3 is 13 amino acids. The germline V gene has CDR1 ENHRY and CDR2 SYGVKD. V was shortened by 3 bases and J by 0 bases, with 3 bases between the two germline ends. CDR3 coding DNA: TGTGCCATCAGTGATTATAGCAATCAGCCCCAGCATTTT. Protein sequence: CAISDYSNQPQHF.

The V gene is TRBV5-1, the J gene TRBJ1-5; possible D gene TRBD1, 6 bases. V gave up 4 bases and J gave up 6 bases, with 23 bases separating them. CDR1 and CDR2 (germline): SGHRS, YFSETQ. CDR3 size: 17 residues. CDR3 nucleotides: TGCGCCAGCAGCACGAAGGATGGCAGGGGAGGGAGTCAGCCCCAGCATTTT. Translated, it gives CASSTKDGRGGSQPQHF.

The rearrangement links TRBV6-5 to TRBJ1-1, with 7 bases fitting TRBD1. Trimming took 8 bases from V and 4 from J; bases not matched to a gene: 10. The germline V gene encodes CDR1 MNHEY and CDR2 SVGAGI. The CDR3 has 14 amino acids. This CDR3 reads CASLPLAGGTEAFF. The CDR3 DNA reads as TGTGCCAGCCTACCTTTAGCAGGGGGCACTGAAGCTTTCTTT.

The chain uses TRBV19 and TRBJ1-6; D unresolved. Germline CDR1 LNHDA, CDR2 SQIVND (reference sequence). The V gene lost 5 bases and the J gene lost 6 bases, with 14 bases spanning the gap. The length of the CDR3 is 15 residues. The CDR3 reads CASSGRAGVNSPLHF. The CDR3 DNA is TGTGCCAGTAGTGGGCGGGCCGGGGTTAATTCACCCCTCCACTTT.

The chain employs TRBV9 and TRBJ1-1; D possibly corresponds to TRBD1 (5 bases). The CDR3 is 12 amino acids. The V gene lost 6 bases and the J gene lost 7 bases, with 13 bases spanning the gap. Germline V gives CDR1 SGDLS, CDR2 YYNGEE. The CDR3, as DNA: TGTGCCAGCAAAGGAAGAAGGGGTGAAGCTTTCTTT. Protein sequence: CASKGRRGEAFF.

This chain uses TRBV11-2 with TRBJ2-3; maybe TRBD2 (6 bases). The germline V gene encodes CDR1 SGHAT and CDR2 FQNNGV. Trimming cost V 2 bases and J 2 bases, with 11 bases left between them. This CDR3 has 15 amino acids. The DNA for the CDR3 is TGTGCCAGCAGCTTATATGCGGGACCCACAGATACGCAGTATTTT. Protein product: CASSLYAGPTDTQYF. Based on the CDR3 plus reference TRBV11-2 and TRBJ2-3, the full variable domain is EAGVAQSPRYKIIEKRQSVAFWCNPISGHATLYWYQQILGQGPKLLIQFQNNGVVDDSQLPKDRFSAERLKGVDSTLKIQPAKLEDSAVYLCASSLYAGPTDTQYFGPGTRLTVL.

The gene calls are TRBV7-2 and TRBJ1-4; D possibly corresponds to TRBD1 (5 bases). The germline V gene encodes CDR1 SGHTA and CDR2 FQGNSA. The CDR3 contains 14 residues. V lost 5 bases and J lost 9, with 16 bases in between. The CDR3 loop reads CASSRRTNPKKLFF. CDR3 nucleotide sequence: TGTGCCAGCAGCCGTCGGACAAACCCGAAAAAACTGTTTTTT. The whole variable domain, remainder taken from reference TRBV7-2 and TRBJ1-4, is GAGVSQSPSNKVTEKGKDVELRCDPISGHTALYWYRQSLGQGLEFLIYFQGNSAPDKSGLPSDRFSAERTGGSVSTLTIQRTQQEDSAVYLCASSRRTNPKKLFFGSGTQLSVL.

The chain links TRBV27 to TRBJ2-7; D perhaps matches TRBD2 (5 bases). The CDR3 consists of 13 residues. CDR1 and CDR2 (germline): MNHEY, SMNVEV (reference sequence). V was shortened by 4 bases and J by 2 bases, with 9 bases between the two germline ends. In nucleotides, the CDR3 is TGTGCCAGCAGTTACGGGATAACCTACGAGCAGTACTTC. This translates into CASSYGITYEQYF.

V is TRBV7-9 and J is TRBJ2-1, with TRBD2 identical over 15 bases. Per germline, CDR1 SEHNR and CDR2 FQNEAQ (reference sequence). The length of the CDR3 is 15 residues. After removal of 5 bases from V and 8 bases from J, the junction contained 4 bases not matched to a gene. This CDR3 reads CASSLGLAGGDEQFF. The CDR3 DNA is TGTGCCAGCAGCCTCGGACTAGCGGGAGGGGATGAGCAGTTCTTC.

The chain employs TRBV13 and TRBJ2-3; 7 nucleotides line up with TRBD1. Germline V lookup: CDR1 PRHDT, CDR2 FYEKMQ (reference sequence). The V and J ends lost 5 bases and 2 bases, in that order; junction bases with no gene match: 7. This CDR3 contains 15 residues. In DNA form, the CDR3 reads TGTGCCAGCAGCGTCAGACAGGGCCTCACAGATACGCAGTATTTT. Amino acids: CASSVRQGLTDTQYF.

This chain uses TRBV6-6 with TRBJ1-1, with D possibly TRBD1 on 5 matching bases. V shed 7 bases and J shed 6 bases, with 15 bases lying between them. The CDR3 extends over 13 amino acids. Germline V gene sequence: CDR1 MNHNY, CDR2 SVGAGI (reference sequence). CDR3 in amino acids: CASTFRGVPEAFF. CDR3 sequence (DNA): TGTGCCAGCACCTTTAGGGGTGTCCCTGAAGCTTTCTTT.

In its sample, this clone was seen once. The chain has TRBV27 and TRBJ2-3; 11 nucleotides agree with TRBD2. The germline V gene encodes CDR1 MNHEY and CDR2 SMNVEV (reference sequence). The CDR3 length is 16 residues. The J segment lost 8 bases and the V segment lost 6 bases, leaving 13 bases of the junction unmatched. The CDR3 DNA sequence: TGTGCCAGCAGACGGGGTACGACTAGCGGGACGGGTACGCAGTATTTT. It translates to CASRRGTTSGTGTQYF.

The chain recombines TRBV13 with TRBJ2-1; a weak D match, TRBD1 (6 bases). The CDR3 consists of 12 residues. Germline CDR1 is PRHDT and CDR2 is FYEKMQ (reference sequence). Trimming took 5 bases from V and 6 from J, leaving 8 bases between them. The CDR3 reads CASSLRGNEQFF. The DNA of the CDR3 is TGTGCCAGCAGCCTCAGGGGCAATGAGCAGTTCTTC.

The chain uses TRBV6-6 and TRBJ2-7, with TRBD1 matching 9 bases. The CDR3 has 13 residues. Losses at the gene ends were 8 bases for V and 2 bases for J; bases not matched to a gene: 4. CDR1 and CDR2 (germline): MNHNY, SVGAGI (reference sequence). CDR3 sequence (DNA): TGTGCCAGCTCCGGGACAGGGACCTACGAGCAGTACTTC. This codes for CASSGTGTYEQYF.

The genes are TRBV12-5 and TRBJ2-5, with TRBD1 identical over 7 bases. Germline V gene data show CDR1 as LGHNT and CDR2 as FRNRAP. The V gene end was trimmed by 9 bases and the J gene end by 5 bases; junction bases not matched to a gene: 6. This CDR3 is built from 12 residues. CDR3 DNA sequence: TGTGCTAGCAGGGGGTTAGGGGAGACCCAGTACTTC. Translation gives CASRGLGETQYF.

V usage is TRBV5-5 and J usage is TRBJ2-7, with 9 bases that match TRBD2. V lost 2 bases and J lost 4; bases outside the gene matches: 4. The CDR3 contains 14 residues. Germline CDR1 reads SGHKS; CDR2 reads YYEKEE (reference sequence). As DNA, the CDR3 is TGTGCCAGCAGCTTTGGGACTAGCCTTTACGAGCAGTACTTC. It is translated as CASSFGTSLYEQYF.

CDR3 loop: CASSPRGSANQPQHF. In nucleotides, the CDR3 is TGTGCCAGCAGTCCCAGGGGCTCGGCTAATCAGCCCCAGCATTTT. This chain uses TRBV28 with TRBJ1-5; D may be TRBD1 (6 bases). The V gene lost 5 bases and the J gene lost 4 bases, with 15 bases spanning the gap. The CDR3 runs to 15 residues. Looked up from germline, CDR1 is MDHEN and CDR2 is SYDVKM.

This clone was seen more than once but under ten times. The V call is TRBV10-3, the J call TRBJ1-5; 9 nucleotides align to TRBD1. CDR3 length: 15 amino acids. V lost 3 bases and J lost 4; bases outside the gene matches: 4. Germline assignment: CDR1 ENHRY and CDR2 SYGVKD. CDR3 nucleotide sequence: TGTGCCATCAGTGACACAGGGGGCGGAAATCAGCCCCAGCATTTT. Translation gives CAISDTGGGNQPQHF.

This sequence joins TRBV2 and TRBJ1-2, with TRBD1 as a possible D gene (5 bases). The germline V and J ends were trimmed by 3 bases and 4 bases, with 12 bases remaining between them. Germline V gives CDR1 SNHLY, CDR2 FYNNEI. The CDR3 is 14 amino acids. CDR3 DNA: TGTGCCAGCAGTGATTGGGGCACTCTCTATGGCTACACCTTC. Translated, it gives CASSDWGTLYGYTF.

This chain uses TRBV6-4 with TRBJ2-7, with TRBD2 as a possible D gene (6 bases). CDR3 size: 15 residues. Germline V gene lookup returns CDR1 MRHNA and CDR2 SNTAGT. With 6 bases removed from V and 7 bases from J, the gap between germline ends came to 22 bases. This CDR3 reads CASRTGPSWGEEQYF. In DNA, the CDR3 is TGTGCCAGCAGGACGGGGCCCTCCTGGGGGGAAGAGCAGTACTTC.